This T cell receptor beta chain appears in the sequencing data of a study of cytomegalovirus exposure and HLA in healthy donors. General observations from the study: A missense variant in DCLRE1C was later tied to TCR beta V- and J-gene trimming. Many donors carried some public TCRs, although rarity characterized most TCR sequences. The sole available immune exposure information was CMV serostatus.

CDR1 SEHNR and CDR2 FQNEAQ come from the germline V gene (reference sequence). The CDR3 totals 11 residues. The PCR made use of 60 Vbeta and 13 Jbeta primers. Repertoires were generated with immunoSEQ multiplex PCR, while TCRdb's copy carries only in-frame clones and drops some. The sample carries about 97,000 clones, over 80% recorded once. In regard to this clone: What it binds is not known. Sequence at one end of the junction differs from germline and may be a read error.

The sequence was obtained from a man in his forties or fifties in good health and CMV-seronegative. The sequenced sample was PBMCs. The J gene is TRBJ2-2, the V gene TRBV7-9; 7 positions agree with TRBD2. The CDR3: CASVVGGGLFF. CDR3 sequence (DNA): TGTGCCTCGGTGGTCGGCGGGGGGCTGTTTTTT.